The source of this T cell receptor beta chain is a study of blood T cell repertoires in COVID-19 (dated by TCRdb to about 2020). Turning to the overall study: Samples from collaborators originated in the United States, Italy and Spain and spanned both the acute and convalescent phases of COVID-19. HLA class I and class II types, where available, came from metadata supplied by the sample provider rather than from assay-based typing. The prospective study material was composed of cDNA or gDNA derived from T cells, B-cell-depleted T cells, or PBMCs. Deeply sampled blood TCRbeta repertoires from subjects exposed to, actively infected with, or recovered from COVID-19 were included in the dataset. The samples were drawn from two sources: the first 160 participants of the ongoing ImmuneRACE study, and over 950 subjects contributed by 6 global collaborators. A de-identified subject ID, COVID-19 status, age in years and sex were almost always included in the sample metadata. The repertoires were released in a freely available public database intended as a resource for research on the immune response to SARS-CoV-2.

Regarding this clone: The clone's antigen remains unknown. The sample holds no much larger clone one base away, and base qualities are not on file.

The immunoSEQ Assay, a bias-controlled multiplex PCR, was used to amplify TCRbeta CDR3 regions from genomic DNA. The original methods were these. Nucleated cell counts per sample were estimated from amplification of reference gene primers within the assay. To quantify the absolute abundance of each unique TCRbeta CDR3 rearrangement, sequence reads were collapsed and filtered. For each sample, productive Simpson clonality was calculated as the square root of Simpson's diversity index across productive rearrangements. Held by TCRdb, this immuneACCESS table contains in-frame sequences only and omits some clones. Under half of the omission traces to an unresolved V gene where checked; the cause of the rest is unknown. V and J calls and clone size follow that table, whereas D and trimming were derived from the DNA. The sample table contains under 100,000 clones; only one count was recorded for 65% to 85% of them. The ten largest clonotypes hold around a quarter of the sample.

The CDR3, cysteine through phenylalanine, is 16 amino acids long. Of all the DNA, just the CDR3 is kept, 48 bases in frame from base 1. The germline V gene gives CDR1 as KGHSH and CDR2 as LQKENI. V is reduced by 6 bases and J by 0 bases, leaving a spacing of 17 bases between them. Each collaborating institution followed its own protocols to collect whole blood in K2EDTA tubes. Collaborator samples were shipped for TCRbeta analysis as frozen whole blood, isolated PBMCs, or DNA extracted from either sample type. The study at large found these results: The amount of clinical and demographic metadata varied by source and participant and was provided uncurated.

The sequence was collected from a man aged 80 or over with active or convalescent COVID-19. Sequencing input: peripheral blood. The chain is encoded by TRBV18 joined to TRBJ1-2; no D gene can be assigned with confidence. The DNA sequence follows: TGTGCCAGCTCGCTACTGGAGGGTGCCGCTAACTATGGCTACACCTTC. This sequence encodes CASSLLEGAANYGYTF.